This T cell receptor (beta chain) was identified in a study of T cell changes during pregnancy in multiple sclerosis. The CDR3 consists of 13 residues. Germline V gives CDR1 SGHNT, CDR2 YYREEE (reference sequence). V was clipped by 7 bases and J by 2 bases, with 13 bases between them. Profiled with immunoSEQ multiplex PCR; TCRdb holds only in-frame clones, not every one. The top ten clones hold roughly 1.2% of a sample with roughly 70,000 clones, 85% to 95% of them seen once. The sequencing here drew on peripheral blood, taken in the third trimester of pregnancy. The chain has TRBV5-4 and TRBJ2-7; possible D gene TRBD1, 6 bases. The source is a female donor with multiple sclerosis, enrolled in a pregnancy study. Written as DNA, the CDR3 is TGTGCCAGCTCCGGGACAAGTCCCTACGAGCAGTACTTC. Residues: CASSGTSPYEQYF.